Listed here are 12 T cell receptor beta chains from one sample, sequenced in a study of T cell changes during pregnancy in multiple sclerosis. Only in-frame clones appear in the TCRdb table, and some are missing; sequencing was by immunoSEQ multiplex PCR. The sample includes tens of thousands of clones, 90% of them seen just once. Sequenced here: CD4+ T cells from peripheral blood mononuclear cells, sampled before pregnancy. The receptors originated from a female donor with multiple sclerosis, enrolled in a pregnancy study.

This chain links TRBV6-5 with TRBJ1-2, with TRBD1 matching 9 bases. Trimming at V came to 6 bases and at J to 6 bases, leaving 11 bases not matched to a gene. The CDR3 contains 15 residues. CDR1 and CDR2 (germline): MNHEY, SVGAGI. The CDR3 is CASSPGTGWVHGYTF. CDR3 nucleotides: TGTGCCAGCAGCCCCGGGACAGGGTGGGTTCATGGCTACACCTTC.

The chain links TRBV27 to TRBJ2-1; tentative D call: TRBD2 (6 bases). The V gene's germline CDR1 is MNHEY and CDR2 SMNVEV (reference sequence). Trimming removed 3 bases at V and 10 bases at J, with 10 bases between. The CDR3 is 12 amino acids. CDR3 region: CASSLEGREQFF. CDR3 nucleotides: TGTGCCAGCAGTTTGGAGGGCAGGGAGCAGTTCTTC.

This chain connects TRBV5-1 to TRBJ2-1, with 12 bases identical to TRBD2. Germline-derived CDR1 and CDR2 are SGHRS and YFSETQ. This CDR3 is built from 16 residues. V gave up 4 bases and J gave up 4 bases; unmatched junction bases: 6. In nucleotides, the CDR3 is TGCGCCAGCAGCCCCAGACTAGCGGGAGCTTACAATGAGCAGTTCTTC. This sequence encodes CASSPRLAGAYNEQFF.

V and J are TRBV5-1 and TRBJ2-5, with D possibly TRBD2 on 6 matching bases. The CDR3 is 15 residues long. The germline V gene has CDR1 SGHRS and CDR2 YFSETQ. V lost 2 bases to trimming and J lost 3 bases, with 14 bases between them. The CDR3 loop is CASSLEGLGKETQYF. The CDR3, as DNA: TGCGCCAGCAGCTTAGAGGGACTGGGGAAAGAGACCCAGTACTTC.

As DNA, the CDR3 is TGTGCCAGCAGTGAGGGAGGGGAGCAACGCTACACCTTC. Protein product: CASSEGGEQRYTF. The chain employs TRBV6-1 and TRBJ1-2; weak D call: TRBD1 (5 bases). V was shortened by 3 bases and J by 9 bases, with 14 bases between the two germline ends. This CDR3 comprises 13 residues. Per the germline V gene, CDR1 is MNHNS and CDR2 is SASEGT.

This chain connects TRBV7-3 to TRBJ2-5; TRBD2 aligns across 9 bases. V shed 8 bases and J 4 bases; nucleotides not matched to a gene: 14. Germline values: CDR1 SGHTA, CDR2 FQGTGA. The CDR3 is 16 amino acids. CDR3 amino acids: CASAAEGGGARETQYF. CDR3 nucleotides: TGTGCCAGCGCCGCAGAGGGCGGGGGGGCAAGAGAGACCCAGTACTTC.

This chain connects TRBV28 to TRBJ2-1; D perhaps matches TRBD2 (5 bases). The CDR3 is made up of 18 amino acids. Looked up from germline, CDR1 is MDHEN and CDR2 is SYDVKM. The ends were cut back, 4 bases at V and 0 bases at J, with 19 bases in the middle. CDR3 DNA: TGTGCCAGCAGTTCCTACCTCTCCGGAGGCACCTCCTACAATGAGCAGTTCTTC. Its translation is CASSSYLSGGTSYNEQFF.

This clone occurred once. The rearrangement links TRBV4-1 to TRBJ2-7; possible D gene TRBD1, 6 bases. Trimming took off 5 bases at V and 3 bases at J, with 17 bases between the two ends. CDR1 and CDR2 from the germline V gene are MGHRA and YSYEKL. This CDR3 is 15 amino acids long. The CDR3 DNA reads TGCGCCAGCAGCTCGCGGACAGTTGGGAGCTACGAGCAGTACTTC. Translation gives CASSSRTVGSYEQYF.

V is TRBV5-4 and J is TRBJ2-5, with TRBD2 matching over 15 bases. V lost 0 bases, J lost 6 bases, and 9 bases stayed unmatched. The CDR3 length is 18 residues. Germline V gene data show CDR1 as SGHNT and CDR2 as YYREEE (reference sequence). The CDR3 DNA sequence: TGTGCCAGCAGCTTGGCCGGGACTAGCGGGGGGAGCGTTAAGACCCAGTACTTC. This translates into CASSLAGTSGGSVKTQYF.

The J gene is TRBJ2-3, the V gene TRBV11-3; D call uncertain. V lost 4 bases and J 8 bases, leaving 13 bases between the germline ends. The CDR3 is 13 amino acids. Germline-derived CDR1 and CDR2 are SGHNT and YENEEA. CDR3 sequence reads: CASSSTAGGTQYF. Here the CDR3 DNA reads TGTGCCAGCAGCTCAACGGCCGGCGGTACGCAGTATTTT.

This chain connects TRBV5-5 to TRBJ1-3; 8 bases align to TRBD1. Germline lookup yields CDR1 SGHKS and CDR2 YYEKEE (reference sequence). The ends lost 1 base at V and 0 bases at J; junction bases unmatched: 12. CDR3 length: 19 residues. Here the CDR3 reads CASSLRGPGQAHSGNTIYF. CDR3 DNA: TGTGCCAGCAGCTTGCGGGGTCCGGGACAGGCGCACTCTGGAAACACCATATATTTT.

The chain links TRBV5-5 to TRBJ1-4; no clear D. The CDR3 spans 14 residues. Germline assignment: CDR1 SGHKS and CDR2 YYEKEE (reference sequence). V lost 1 base and J 4 bases, leaving 8 bases between the germline ends. The CDR3, as DNA: TGTGCCAGCAGCTTGCTATACGATAATGAAAAACTGTTTTTT. Its protein is CASSLLYDNEKLFF.